This entry describes one T cell receptor (beta chain). This record comes from a study of blood T cell repertoires in COVID-19. The wider study: From the United States, Italy and Spain came samples of acute and convalescent COVID-19. Sample material is recorded as cDNA or gDNA derived from T cells, B-cell-depleted T cells, or PBMCs.

Clones were read by immunoSEQ multiplex PCR, and TCRdb kept only the in-frame ones, dropping some. The table lists 120,000 or so clones, about 88% of them singletons. V was pared by 3 bases and J by 6 bases, with 11 bases between. There are 13 residues in the CDR3. The source material was peripheral blood. The clonotype originates from a human donor in a cohort sampled during active COVID-19. The rearrangement uses TRBV12-3 or TRBV12-4 and TRBJ1-2, with D perhaps matching TRBD1 (5 bases). The CDR3 region has the DNA TGTGCCAGCAGTTTCACCAGGGTGGATGGCTACACCTTC. Protein product: CASSFTRVDGYTF.